This T cell receptor (beta chain) originates from a study of control samples from healthy donors and cancer patients. The protocol was immunoSEQ multiplex PCR, while the TCRdb copy is restricted to in-frame clones and leaves out a portion. The table includes over 100,000 clones, approximately 90% detected once. In germline, CDR1 is LGHNA, CDR2 YSLEER. Trimming removed 0 bases from V and 5 bases from J, with 10 bases in between. The CDR3 is 15 residues long. The sequence came from a woman aged 45-65 years in good health. The chain recombines TRBV4-3 with TRBJ1-4; tentative D call: TRBD1 (6 bases). The source material was blood. The chain's CDR3 is CASSQEDRENEKLFF. CDR3 sequence (DNA): TGCGCCAGCAGCCAAGAGGACAGAGAAAATGAAAAACTGTTTTTT.